The text below deals with one T cell receptor (beta chain). Its target is unknown. Next came a second PCR, run for roughly 6 to 11 cycles, which used a sample-barcoded 5' primer along with a J-beta primer mix. A single record per CDR3 protein comes from TCRdb applying MiXCR to the 5' RACE reads. The table shows more than 900,000 distinct CDR3 sequences, with under 30% occurring only once. The record originates from a study of blood T cells in healthy people across ages. Study outcomes and limitations: Since the PBMCs were unsorted, naive and antigen-experienced cells could not be conclusively compared. With naive T cell percentage, TCR beta diversity showed a strong correlation.

V lost 2 bases and J 0 bases, leaving 4 bases between the germline ends. CDR3 length: 13 amino acids. The sample was also linked to a second study, of T cells of mothers and their children.

The rearrangement joins TRBV12-3 or TRBV12-4 to TRBJ1-2; D not certain. What was sequenced was blood. This clonotype originated in a girl aged 2-9 years in good health. CDR3 residues: CASSLHPNYGYTF. Written as DNA, the CDR3 is TGTGCCAGCAGTTTACACCCTAACTATGGCTACACCTTC.